Given below is one T cell receptor (beta chain) in context. This sample was taken from a study of blood T cell repertoires in COVID-19. Overall study: The origin of the acute and convalescent COVID-19 samples was the United States, Italy and Spain. Nucleic acid was either cDNA or gDNA, and it came from T cells, B-cell-depleted T cells, or PBMCs.

CDR3 length: 15 amino acids. V was shortened by 3 bases and J by 4 bases, with 15 bases between the two germline ends. The germline CDR1 and CDR2 sequences are MDHEN and SYDVKM. Authors' analysis steps: Counts of nucleated cells, estimated from reference gene primer amplification, were obtained. Using immunoSEQ multiplex PCR, the repertoire was profiled, and TCRdb retains in-frame clones only, with some absent. The DNA gave D and trimming, while V, J and clone size come from that table. The data contain 60,000 to 90,000 clones, 75% to 90% of them singletons. The chain carries TRBV28 and TRBJ2-5, with TRBD1 as a possible D gene (6 bases). Sequencing was carried out using peripheral blood. The TCR originated in a human donor in a cohort sampled during active COVID-19. CDR3 DNA: TGTGCCAGCAGTTTGCAAGGGGGTACCGGAGAGACCCAGTACTTC. It encodes CASSLQGGTGETQYF.